Sequencing of this T cell receptor (beta chain) was carried out in a study of a mutant IDH1 vaccine in newly diagnosed glioma. Study background: The sex distribution of treated patients was about 60% male and about 38% female, with a mean age of roughly 40 years.

Time point denoted: week 47, end of study. The content of each vaccine dose was 300 ug of mutant IDH1 20-mer peptide, and topical imiquimod accompanied it. Method: immunoSEQ multiplex PCR; TCRdb's copy keeps in-frame clones and lacks some. In the table there are about 56,000 clones, 75% of which are singletons. Concerning this clone: The antigen remains unidentified.

This CDR3 spans 14 amino acids. Germline CDR1 is MNHEY and CDR2 is SMNVEV (reference sequence). V was shortened by 7 bases and J by 4 bases, with 11 bases between the two germline ends. Material: PBMCs, obtained from a glioma patient whose treatment included an IDH1 peptide vaccine. This clonotype was sampled from a man aged 45-65 years with glioma. This chain joins TRBV27 and TRBJ1-6, with D possibly being TRBD1 (5 bases). CDR3 sequence (DNA): TGTGCCAGCAACGAGCAGGGATATAATTCACCCCTCCACTTT. Amino acids: CASNEQGYNSPLHF.